The T cell receptor (beta chain) described here comes from a study of cytomegalovirus exposure and HLA in healthy donors. Regarding the study as a whole: When analyzed later, a missense DCLRE1C variant was found to be linked to TCR beta V- and J-gene trimming.

The PCR ran on 60 Vbeta and 13 Jbeta primers. Libraries were prepared by immunoSEQ multiplex PCR; TCRdb keeps only in-frame clonotypes and omits some of them. The sample consists of 110,000 or so clones, roughly 70% of them appearing once. V was pared by 4 bases and J by 4 bases, with 4 bases of the junction left unmatched. CDR3 length: 14 amino acids. Germline CDR1 reads MNHNS; CDR2 reads SASEGT. This clone occurred a few times. The antigen remains undetermined. The chain has TRBV6-1 and TRBJ2-7, with 10 positions matching TRBD1. Sequenced: PBMCs. The sequence was obtained from a man between 35 and 55 years old in good health and CMV-seronegative. As DNA, the CDR3 is TGTGCCAGCAGTGCAGGGACAGGGGTTTACGAGCAGTACTTC. Translation gives CASSAGTGVYEQYF.